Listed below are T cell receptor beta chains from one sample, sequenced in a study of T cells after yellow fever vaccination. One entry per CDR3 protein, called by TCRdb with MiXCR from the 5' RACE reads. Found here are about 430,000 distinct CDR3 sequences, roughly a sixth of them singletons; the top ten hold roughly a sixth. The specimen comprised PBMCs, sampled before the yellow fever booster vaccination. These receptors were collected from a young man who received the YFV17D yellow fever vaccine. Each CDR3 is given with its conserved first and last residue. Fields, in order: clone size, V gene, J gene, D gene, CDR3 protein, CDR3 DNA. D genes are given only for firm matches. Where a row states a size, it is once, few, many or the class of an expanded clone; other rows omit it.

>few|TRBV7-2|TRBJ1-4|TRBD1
CASSLTGVWNEKLFF
TGTGCCAGCAGCCTGACAGGGGTTTGGAATGAAAAACTGTTTTTT
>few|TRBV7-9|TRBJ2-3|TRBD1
CASSLAPTGIMDTQYF
TGTGCCAGCAGCTTAGCACCGACAGGGATTATGGATACGCAGTATTTT
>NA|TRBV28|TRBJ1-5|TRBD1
CASSSFDRAKRNQPQHF
TGTGCCAGCAGTTCGTTTGACAGGGCGAAACGCAATCAGCCCCAGCATTTT
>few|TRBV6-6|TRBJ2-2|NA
CASSYSIAPPGELFF
TGTGCCAGCAGTTACTCGATTGCCCCCCCCGGGGAGCTGTTTTTT
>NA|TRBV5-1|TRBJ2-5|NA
CASSLGYNQETQYF
TGCGCCAGCAGCTTGGGTTACAACCAAGAGACCCAGTACTTC
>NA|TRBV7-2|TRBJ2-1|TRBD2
CASSLSRGVPLNEQFF
TGTGCCAGCAGCTTATCACGGGGGGTCCCCCTCAATGAGCAGTTCTTC
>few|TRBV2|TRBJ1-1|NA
CASSHIPAEAFF
TGTGCCAGCAGCCACATACCCGCTGAAGCTTTCTTT
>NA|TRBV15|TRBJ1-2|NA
CATAPVDFPYGYTF
TGTGCCACCGCCCCGGTAGATTTCCCCTATGGCTACACCTTC
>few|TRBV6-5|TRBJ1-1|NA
CASSSHDRNTEAFF
TGTGCCAGCAGCTCGCATGATAGGAACACTGAAGCTTTCTTT
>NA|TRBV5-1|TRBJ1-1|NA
CASSPAVLTNTEAFF
TGCGCCAGCAGCCCGGCGGTGTTGACGAACACTGAAGCTTTCTTT
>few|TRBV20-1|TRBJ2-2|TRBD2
CSATSGKNTGELFF
TGCAGTGCTACTAGCGGGAAGAACACCGGGGAGCTGTTTTTT
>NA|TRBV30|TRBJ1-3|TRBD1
CAWSAQGQGSGNTIYF
TGTGCCTGGAGTGCCCAAGGACAGGGTTCTGGAAACACCATATATTTT
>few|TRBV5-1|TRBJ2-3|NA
CASSSTDTSTDTQYF
TGCGCCAGCAGCTCGACAGATACTAGCACAGATACGCAGTATTTT
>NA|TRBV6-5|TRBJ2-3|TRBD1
CASGAGGRDTQYF
TGTGCCAGCGGGGCAGGGGGCAGGGATACGCAGTATTTT